A single T cell receptor (beta chain) is shown here with its context. The data stem from a study of Ad26.COV2.S vaccination and SARS-CoV-2 variants. In germline, CDR1 is MDHEN, CDR2 SYDVKM. The CDR3 length is 16 residues. V dropped 5 bases and J dropped 3 bases, with 19 bases sitting between them. Treatment: around 19 received Ad26.COV2.S at low or high dose, single or two shots; several received placebo; per-sample allocation not given. Samples analyzed were those drawn on day 63 after the first vaccine or placebo injection. Some clones are missing from TCRdb's copy, which holds only in-frame ones; the method was immunoSEQ multiplex PCR. The data hold roughly 300,000 clones, with 80% to 90% observed a single time.

The chain carries TRBV28 and TRBJ1-2; D possibly corresponds to TRBD1 (6 bases). The clonotype comes from a person between 18 and 65 years old who received the Ad26.COV2.S COVID-19 vaccine or a placebo. The source was peripheral blood, collected in a trial of Ad26.COV2.S vaccine versus placebo. CDR3 region: CASSTPARGAHYGYTF. In nucleotides, the CDR3 is TGTGCCAGCAGTACACCCGCCCGGGGGGCTCACTATGGCTACACCTTC.